The 22 T cell receptor beta chains below come from one sample, sequenced in a study of shared clonotypes between healthy human individuals. The table came from immunoSEQ multiplex PCR; TCRdb's copy has only in-frame clones and leaves some out. In the table there are about 2,500,000 clones, more than 80% of which are singletons. The sequenced material came from naive CD4+ T cells sorted from blood. Described subset: CD45RA+ positively selected. These receptor sequences come from a young man in good health.

The genes are TRBV19 and TRBJ2-7, with TRBD1 matching 8 bases. The CDR3 sequence is 16 residues long. V dropped 9 bases and J dropped 3; count of bases not matched to a gene: 16. The germline V gene encodes CDR1 LNHDA and CDR2 SQIVND (reference sequence). The DNA of the CDR3 is TGTGCCAGACCCAAGGGGCGGACAGGGTCTAACTACGAGCAGTACTTC. It codes for CARPKGRTGSNYEQYF.

This clone was observed a handful of times. This chain connects TRBV6-6 to TRBJ2-7, with a weak D call TRBD2 (5 bases). V lost 5 bases and J lost 7, with 9 bases in between. The CDR3 runs 11 residues. Germline V CDR1 and CDR2: MNHNY, SVGAGI (reference sequence). The CDR3 DNA sequence: TGTGCCAGCAGTGAGAGGGAGGAGCAGTACTTC. Translating it yields CASSEREEQYF.

CDR3 DNA sequence: TGTGCCAGCAGCTTAGCCCCCTCCGACACGGTGGGCGAGCAGTACTTC. Translation: CASSLAPSDTVGEQYF. The rearrangement links TRBV7-6 to TRBJ2-7; D ambiguous. CDR1 and CDR2 (germline): SGHVS, FNYEAQ. This CDR3 comprises 16 residues. The V end lost 0 bases, the J end lost 6 bases, and 18 bases lay between the germline ends. Supplemented by reference TRBV7-6 and TRBJ2-7, the full variable domain reads GAGVSQSPRYKVTKRGQDVALRCDPISGHVSLYWYRQALGQGPEFLTYFNYEAQQDKSGLPNDRFSAERPEGSISTLTIQRTEQRDSAMYRCASSLAPSDTVGEQYFGPGTRLTVT.

The V gene is TRBV10-3, the J gene TRBJ2-3, with 7 bases aligning to TRBD2. From germline, CDR1 is ENHRY and CDR2 SYGVKD. Trimming removed 5 bases from V and 2 bases from J; junction bases left unmatched: 4. The CDR3 totals 14 residues. CDR3 nucleotides: TGTGCCATCAGTCCAGCGGGGATCACAGATACGCAGTATTTT. Translating it yields CAISPAGITDTQYF.

For this clone: Other DNA sequences of this sample code for an identical CDR3. The chain has TRBV2 and TRBJ2-7; TRBD2 is a possible D gene (6 bases). Germline V gene sequence: CDR1 SNHLY, CDR2 FYNNEI. This CDR3 spans 12 amino acids. V gave up 7 bases and J gave up 0 bases, with 7 bases separating them. The CDR3 nucleotides are TGTGCCAGCACCGGGAGCTCCTACGAGCAGTACTTC. Amino acids: CASTGSSYEQYF.

The chain carries TRBV6-1 and TRBJ1-3; 7 bases line up with TRBD1. The germline CDR1 and CDR2 sequences are MNHNS and SASEGT. CDR3 length: 14 amino acids. The V gene end was trimmed by 7 bases and the J gene end by 0 bases; junction bases not matched to a gene: 3. This CDR3 reads CASMDRSSGNTIYF. DNA of the CDR3: TGTGCCAGCATGGACAGGTCCTCTGGAAACACCATATATTTT.

The V call is TRBV19, the J call TRBJ2-4; TRBD1 might be the D (6 bases). V was cut by 1 base and J by 5 bases, with 15 bases left in between. The CDR3 spans 16 residues. Germline lookup yields CDR1 LNHDA and CDR2 SQIVND (reference sequence). The CDR3 spells CASSIGGLAYENIQYF. CDR3 nucleotide sequence: TGTGCCAGTAGTATAGGGGGGCTAGCTTACGAAAACATTCAGTACTTC.

CDR3 coding DNA: TGTGCCAGCAGCTTGACTAGCGGCTACAATGAGCAGTTCTTC. It specifies CASSLTSGYNEQFF. The rearrangement uses TRBV5-5 and TRBJ2-1; the match to TRBD2 covers 8 bases. The CDR3 has 14 residues. Germline trimming cut 1 base from V and 3 bases from J; bases unmatched to any gene: 0. Germline V gene lookup returns CDR1 SGHKS and CDR2 YYEKEE (reference sequence).

The rearrangement links TRBV19 to TRBJ1-3, with D uncertain. Germline V gene data show CDR1 as LNHDA and CDR2 as SQIVND (reference sequence). The length of the CDR3 is 16 residues. Trimming stripped 1 base from V and 1 base from J, with 11 bases between. CDR3 amino acids: CASSIVIRGSGNTIYF. The CDR3 nucleotides are TGTGCCAGTAGTATAGTAATCCGGGGATCTGGAAACACCATATATTTT.

About this clone: Distinct nucleotide sequences in the sample also encode this CDR3. V is TRBV18 and J is TRBJ1-1; tentative D call: TRBD1 (5 bases). Germline CDR1 reads KGHSH; CDR2 reads LQKENI. This CDR3 has 14 amino acids. Trimming stripped 2 bases from V and 0 bases from J, with 7 bases between. CDR3 nucleotides: TGTGCCAGCTCACCAGAGGGGTTGAACACTGAAGCTTTCTTT. Protein sequence: CASSPEGLNTEAFF.

This sequence joins TRBV5-1 and TRBJ2-3; 13 nucleotides agree with TRBD2. This CDR3 region has 16 residues. J gave up 5 bases and V 3 bases, and 6 bases lay outside the gene matches. The V gene's germline CDR1 is SGHRS and CDR2 YFSETQ. The CDR3 region is CASSSTSGGARDTQYF. CDR3 DNA sequence: TGCGCCAGCAGCTCTACTAGCGGGGGGGCCAGAGATACGCAGTATTTT.

The chain is built from TRBV5-1 and TRBJ2-2; D gene uncertain. Looked up from germline, CDR1 is SGHRS and CDR2 is YFSETQ. The length of the CDR3 is 12 residues. V shed 4 bases and J shed 4 bases, with 5 bases lying between them. The CDR3 nucleotides read TGCGCCAGCAGCCCCTCCACCGGGGAGCTGTTTTTT. This gives the protein CASSPSTGELFF.

The chain recombines TRBV28 with TRBJ1-1; D is ambiguous. CDR3 length equals 16 residues. Germline CDR1 is MDHEN and CDR2 is SYDVKM. V lost 1 base and J 0 bases, leaving 12 bases between the germline ends. The CDR3 sequence: CASSLFQMGMNTEAFF. CDR3 DNA sequence: TGTGCCAGCAGTTTATTCCAAATGGGGATGAACACTGAAGCTTTCTTT. Using reference TRBV28 and TRBJ1-1 for the parts outside the CDR3, the full variable domain is DVKVTQSSRYLVKRTGEKVFLECVQDMDHENMFWYRQDPGLGLRLIYFSYDVKMKEKGDIPEGYSVSREKKERFSLILESASTNQTSMYLCASSLFQMGMNTEAFFGQGTRLTVV.

The sample holds a few counts of this clone. The V call is TRBV7-8, the J call TRBJ2-5; weak D call: TRBD1 (5 bases). This CDR3 is built from 14 residues. Germline V lookup: CDR1 SGHVS, CDR2 FQNEAQ. V lost 2 bases to trimming and J lost 4 bases, with 11 bases between them. In DNA form, the CDR3 reads TGTGCCAGCAGCTTATCGGCAGGGTCAGAGACCCAGTACTTC. It specifies CASSLSAGSETQYF.

This clone was observed a single time. Distinct nucleotide sequences in the sample also encode this CDR3. The rearrangement links TRBV11-2 to TRBJ2-7; 9 bases agree with TRBD2. The CDR3 spans 14 residues. V shed 3 bases and J 2 bases; nucleotides not matched to a gene: 2. In germline, CDR1 is SGHAT, CDR2 FQNNGV. CDR3 region: CASSFGGGAYEQYF. CDR3 bases: TGTGCCAGCAGCTTTGGCGGGGGGGCCTACGAGCAGTACTTC.

The chain has TRBV6-1 and TRBJ2-7; D unresolved. Germline V gene data show CDR1 as MNHNS and CDR2 as SASEGT. This CDR3 has 15 amino acids. The V end lost 2 bases, the J end lost 2 bases, and 13 bases lay between the germline ends. This chain's CDR3 is CASSEMPVLPYEQYF. DNA of the CDR3: TGTGCCAGCAGTGAAATGCCCGTACTACCCTACGAGCAGTACTTC.

This chain joins TRBV6-5 and TRBJ1-6, with D perhaps matching TRBD1 (5 bases). V was shortened by 6 bases and J by 10 bases, with 16 bases between the two germline ends. The CDR3 is made up of 14 amino acids. In germline, CDR1 is MNHEY, CDR2 SVGAGI. CDR3 in amino acids: CASSPLGGASPLHF. CDR3 nucleotide sequence: TGTGCCAGCAGCCCATTGGGGGGTGCCTCACCCCTCCACTTT.

This sequence joins TRBV5-1 and TRBJ1-2; D not certain. The CDR3 totals 13 residues. Germline V gene lookup returns CDR1 SGHRS and CDR2 YFSETQ. V lost 4 bases, J lost 4 bases, and 11 bases lay in between. CDR3 in amino acids: CASSPSGVYGYTF. The DNA of the CDR3 is TGCGCCAGCAGCCCTAGCGGGGTCTATGGCTACACCTTC. Using reference TRBV5-1 and TRBJ1-2 for the parts outside the CDR3, the full variable domain is KAGVTQTPRYLIKTRGQQVTLSCSPISGHRSVSWYQQTPGQGLQFLFEYFSETQRNKGNFPGRFSGRQFSNSRSEMNVSTLELGDSALYLCASSPSGVYGYTFGSGTRLTVV.

The chain has TRBV7-9 and TRBJ1-1; 7 positions agree with TRBD1. CDR3 length: 17 residues. J was trimmed by 1 base and V by 2 bases; bases with no gene match: 10. Germline CDR1 reads SEHNR; CDR2 reads FQNEAQ (reference sequence). The CDR3 loop reads CASSLTTLTGKNTEAFF. CDR3 nucleotides: TGTGCCAGCAGCTTAACCACCTTGACAGGGAAGAACACTGAAGCTTTCTTT.

CDR3 DNA sequence: TGTGCCAGCAGCTCCGCAGGGCATAATTCACCCCTCCACTTT. This codes for CASSSAGHNSPLHF. The chain combines TRBV7-3 with TRBJ1-6; D perhaps matches TRBD1 (5 bases). V was pared by 4 bases and J by 5 bases, with 9 bases between. Germline-derived CDR1 and CDR2 are SGHTA and FQGTGA. This CDR3 contains 14 residues. Variable domain in full (rest from reference TRBV7-3 and TRBJ1-6): GAGVSQTPSNKVTEKGKYVELRCDPISGHTALYWYRQSLGQGPEFLIYFQGTGAADDSGLPNDRFFAVRPEGSVSTLKIQRTERGDSAVYLCASSSAGHNSPLHFGNGTRLTVT.

The V call is TRBV25-1, the J call TRBJ1-4; no definite D call. V was shortened by 4 bases and J by 4 bases, with 16 bases between the two germline ends. The germline V gene encodes CDR1 MGHDK and CDR2 SYGVNS. The CDR3 length is 16 residues. The chain's CDR3 is CASSAQQSGYNEKLFF. CDR3 sequence (DNA): TGTGCCAGCAGTGCTCAACAGTCCGGCTATAATGAAAAACTGTTTTTT.

The V and J genes are TRBV11-2 and TRBJ2-5; no firm D call. The germline V gene encodes CDR1 SGHAT and CDR2 FQNNGV. Trimming removed 2 bases from V and 9 bases from J, with 7 bases in between. The length of the CDR3 is 11 residues. The CDR3 DNA sequence: TGTGCCAGCAGCTTACCCCCGGCCCAGTACTTC. Its protein product is CASSLPPAQYF.